This TCR beta chain was identified during a study of beta chain features in type 1 diabetes (dated by TCRdb to 2016 to 2019). With regard to the full study: Mean age, gender distribution, total cell number and subset yield were not different between patients and healthy donors. In the study, recently diagnosed type 1 diabetes patients and matched healthy donors were compared on the TCRB repertoires of their sorted circulating CD4+ T cell subsets. Whereas all 30 or so donors provided naive and central memory subsets, regulatory and stem cell-like memory subsets were isolated from just 8 patients and roughly 8 healthy donors. Across all samples, almost 110 million sorted cells were examined, and cell number per subset correlated strongly with RNA yield.

Beyond this particular receptor, the publication reports: In all four CD4+ subsets, TCRB CDR3 length was moderately but significantly shorter in type 1 diabetes patients. Only small numbers of individuals were included in the HLA sub-analyses, which left unresolved whether HLA type had any influence on TCRB rearrangement. Because cDNA was sequenced instead of genomic DNA, highly expressing activated cells could be over-represented, though the groups showed no difference in activation or CD3 levels. Fewer insertions and more nucleotide deletions at VDJ recombination sites were observed in patients with type 1 diabetes, implying thymic rearrangement abnormalities. PCR might favor shorter templates, but patient and control samples were amplified and corrected together, so any skew would affect both groups equally. Naive, central memory and regulatory TCRB repertoires appeared more similar among patients than among healthy donors.

Each donor gave one peripheral blood draw, averaging roughly 0.11 L, which was collected into heparinised tubes. A BD FACSAria II was used to sort naive, central memory, regulatory and stem cell-like memory CD4+ T cells with a panel that included CD45RO, CCR7, CD25, CD127, CD95 and CD27. Purity was above 98% for every sorted population. PBMCs were separated immediately by Lymphoprep density gradient centrifugation and were stained directly, without being cultured. To minimize batch effects, samples were stained and sorted in pairs, one healthy donor with one patient per experiment. A few counts support this clone. It has no known antigen specificity. Per-base qualities were not stored, and no clone one base away is much larger. The entire isolated RNA was reverse transcribed using the High Capacity cDNA Reverse Transcription Kit, and thus expressed TCRB transcripts were sequenced. Naive, central memory and regulatory T cell samples underwent deep immunoSEQ sequencing, averaging around 3.9 million total reads per sample. Sorted cells were lysed in RLT buffer, and RNA was extracted using DNase-treated RNeasy Micro or Mini kits according to cell number. Each cell subset was processed separately to prevent cross-contamination, with patient and healthy donor samples processed together. Using the immunoSEQ multiplex PCR, TCRB sequences were amplified from cDNA into 87-bp fragments spanning the CDR3 region. Amplicons were sequenced on the Illumina HiSeq platform. The study's own analysis went as follows. PCR bias was computationally corrected using synthetic template baselines, reads within Hamming distance 2 were collapsed, and singletons that could not be merged were discarded. Reads were aligned against IMGT to assign V, D and J genes, CDR3 length and insertions or deletions at six rearrangement sites. Within each subset, clonotype counts were normalized to the number of sorted cells before true diversity and Gini coefficients were calculated with the tcR R package. The overlap coefficient, calculated on TCRB nucleotide sequences, was used to measure repertoire sharing. Out-of-frame TCRB sequences from naive cells were analyzed as a proxy for the pre-selection repertoire. TCRdb took this table from immuneACCESS and kept in-frame rearrangements with V and J called. Such tables lack part of the clones; where checked against another copy, unresolved V genes explain under half of the gap, and the rest is unexplained. For V, J and clone size, that table is used; D and trimming come from the DNA. The sample data list about 360,000 clones, and 10% to 15% of these were observed just once. Clones ranked in the top ten supply 0.017% of the sample.

After removal of 1 base from V and 9 bases from J, the junction retains 4 bases not matched to a gene. The CDR3 runs 13 amino acids, cysteine and phenylalanine included. The kept DNA is CDR3 alone, 39 bases in frame from the first base. The germline V gene specifies LGHNA as CDR1 and YNFKEQ as CDR2. Input material: naive CD4+ T cells from blood. The intended sense of this specimen's cell subset or site label: true naive CD4+ T cells. The chain uses TRBV4-2 and TRBJ1-1; 8 central bases correspond to TRBD1. The TCR originated in a man aged 18 to 29 in good health. CDR3 reads: CASSQVSGGKAFF. The DNA sequence is TGTGCCAGCAGCCAAGTGTCAGGGGGCAAAGCTTTCTTT.